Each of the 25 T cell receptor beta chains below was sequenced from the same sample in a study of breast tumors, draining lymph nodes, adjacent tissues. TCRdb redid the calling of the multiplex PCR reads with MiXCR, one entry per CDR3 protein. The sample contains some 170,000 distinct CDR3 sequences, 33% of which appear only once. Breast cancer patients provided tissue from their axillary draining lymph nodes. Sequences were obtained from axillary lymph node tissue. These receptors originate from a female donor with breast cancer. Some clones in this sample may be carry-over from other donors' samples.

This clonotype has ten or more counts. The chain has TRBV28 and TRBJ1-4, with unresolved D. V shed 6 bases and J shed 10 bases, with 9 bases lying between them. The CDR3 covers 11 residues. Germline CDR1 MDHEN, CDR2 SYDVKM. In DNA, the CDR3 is TGTGCCAGCAGGTATCTCGCAAAACTGTTTTTT. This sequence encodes CASRYLAKLFF.

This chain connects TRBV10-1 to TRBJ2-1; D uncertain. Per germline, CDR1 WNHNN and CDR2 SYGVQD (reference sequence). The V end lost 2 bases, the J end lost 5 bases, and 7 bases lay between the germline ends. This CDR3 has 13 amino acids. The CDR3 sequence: CASSEGWDNEQFF. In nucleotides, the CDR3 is TGCGCCAGCAGTGAGGGTTGGGACAATGAGCAGTTCTTC.

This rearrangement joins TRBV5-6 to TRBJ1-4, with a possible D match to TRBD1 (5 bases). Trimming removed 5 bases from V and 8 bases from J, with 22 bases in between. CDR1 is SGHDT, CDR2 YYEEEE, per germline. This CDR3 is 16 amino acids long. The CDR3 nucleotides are TGTGCCAGCAGAGCCAAGGACACGGGTGTCGACGAAAAACTGTTTTTT. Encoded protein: CASRAKDTGVDEKLFF.

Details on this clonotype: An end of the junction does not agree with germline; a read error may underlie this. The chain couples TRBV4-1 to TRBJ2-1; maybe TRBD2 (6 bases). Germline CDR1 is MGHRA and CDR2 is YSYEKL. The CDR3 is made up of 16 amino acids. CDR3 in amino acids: CAGSQAGSSSCNEQFF. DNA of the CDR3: TGCGCCGGCAGCCAAGCGGGTTCGAGCTCCTGCAATGAGCAGTTCTTC.

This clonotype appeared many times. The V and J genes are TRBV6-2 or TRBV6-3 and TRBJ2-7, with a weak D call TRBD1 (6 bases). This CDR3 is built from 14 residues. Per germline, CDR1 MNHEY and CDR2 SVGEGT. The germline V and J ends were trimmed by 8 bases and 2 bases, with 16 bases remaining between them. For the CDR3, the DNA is TGTGCCAGCGGCCACGCTAGGGGGACCTACGAGCAGTACTTC. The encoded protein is CASGHARGTYEQYF.

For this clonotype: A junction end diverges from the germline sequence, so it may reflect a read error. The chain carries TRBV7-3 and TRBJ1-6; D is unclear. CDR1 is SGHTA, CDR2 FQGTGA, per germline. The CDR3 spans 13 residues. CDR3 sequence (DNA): TGTGCCAGCAGCTTCGGTTCGGATTCACCCCTCCAGTTT. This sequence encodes CASSFGSDSPLQF.

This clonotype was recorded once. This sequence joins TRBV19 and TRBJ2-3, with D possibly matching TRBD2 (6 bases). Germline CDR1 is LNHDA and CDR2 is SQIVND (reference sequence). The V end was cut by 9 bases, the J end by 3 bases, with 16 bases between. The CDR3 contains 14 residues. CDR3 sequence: CASSMTGGTDTQYF. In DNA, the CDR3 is TGTGCCAGCTCCATGACTGGGGGGACAGATACGCAGTATTTT.

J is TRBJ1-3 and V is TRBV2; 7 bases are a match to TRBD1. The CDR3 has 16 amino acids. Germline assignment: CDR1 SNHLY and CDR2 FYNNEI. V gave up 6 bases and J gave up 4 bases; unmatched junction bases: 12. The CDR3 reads CASRATTGTSGNTIYF. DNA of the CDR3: TGTGCCAGCAGGGCAACGACAGGGACTAGCGGAAACACCATATATTTT.

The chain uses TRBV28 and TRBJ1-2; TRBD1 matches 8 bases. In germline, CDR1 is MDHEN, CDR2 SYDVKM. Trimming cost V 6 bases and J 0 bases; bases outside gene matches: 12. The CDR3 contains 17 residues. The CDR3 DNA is TGTGCCAGCAGCCCCCCCGGGAAGACAGGGGCTAACTATGGCTACACCTTC. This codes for CASSPPGKTGANYGYTF.

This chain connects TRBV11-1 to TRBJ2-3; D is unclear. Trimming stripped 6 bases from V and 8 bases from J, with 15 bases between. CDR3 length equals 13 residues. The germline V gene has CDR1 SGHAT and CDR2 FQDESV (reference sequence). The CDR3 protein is CASRMGTESTQYF. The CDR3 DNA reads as TGTGCCAGCAGAATGGGAACCGAGTCTACGCAGTATTTT.

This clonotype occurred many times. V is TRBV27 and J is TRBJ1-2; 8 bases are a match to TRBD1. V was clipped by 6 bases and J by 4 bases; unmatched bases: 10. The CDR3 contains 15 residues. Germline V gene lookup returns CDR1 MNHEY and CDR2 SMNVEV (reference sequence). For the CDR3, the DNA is TGTGCCAGCAGCTCATTCCGGACAGGGATCTATGGCTACACCTTC. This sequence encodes CASSSFRTGIYGYTF.

CDR3 sequence reads: CSARDPVLAGVDNEQFF. CDR3 DNA: TGCAGTGCTAGAGATCCCGTACTAGCGGGGGTTGACAATGAGCAGTTCTTC. V gene TRBV20-1 combines with J gene TRBJ2-1; 11 nucleotides agree with TRBD2. The length of the CDR3 is 17 residues. With 0 bases clipped from V and 5 bases from J, the junction kept 9 bases outside the gene matches. Germline CDR1 is DFQATT and CDR2 is SNEGSKA (reference sequence).

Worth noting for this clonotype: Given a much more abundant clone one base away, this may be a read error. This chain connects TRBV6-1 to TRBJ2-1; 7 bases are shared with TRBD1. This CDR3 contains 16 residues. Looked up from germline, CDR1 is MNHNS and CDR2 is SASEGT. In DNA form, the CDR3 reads TGTGCCAGCAGAGGTGACAGGGTTCGGTCCTACAATGAGCAGCTCTTC. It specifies CASRGDRVRSYNEQLF.

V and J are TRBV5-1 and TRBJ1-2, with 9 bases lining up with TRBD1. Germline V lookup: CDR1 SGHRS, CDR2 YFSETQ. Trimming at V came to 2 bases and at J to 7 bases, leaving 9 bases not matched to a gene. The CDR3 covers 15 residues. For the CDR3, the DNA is TGCGCCAGCAGCTTCTACGGGACAGGGAACGCTGGCTACACCTTC. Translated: CASSFYGTGNAGYTF.

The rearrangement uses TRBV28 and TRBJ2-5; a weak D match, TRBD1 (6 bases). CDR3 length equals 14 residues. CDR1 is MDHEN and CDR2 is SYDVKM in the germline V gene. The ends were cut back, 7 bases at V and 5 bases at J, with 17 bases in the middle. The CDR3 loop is CASTMAGARETQYF. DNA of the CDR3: TGTGCCAGCACTATGGCAGGGGCCCGGGAGACCCAGTACTTC.

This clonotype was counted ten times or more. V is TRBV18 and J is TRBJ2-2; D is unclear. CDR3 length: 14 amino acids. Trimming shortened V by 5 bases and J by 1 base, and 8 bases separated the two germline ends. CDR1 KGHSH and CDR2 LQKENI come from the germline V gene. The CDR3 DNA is TGTGCCAGCTCAGAGACGAAGAACACCGGGGAGCTGTTTTTT. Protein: CASSETKNTGELFF.

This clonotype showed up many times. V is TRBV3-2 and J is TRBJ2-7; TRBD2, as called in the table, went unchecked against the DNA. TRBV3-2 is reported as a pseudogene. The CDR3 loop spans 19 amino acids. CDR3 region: CASSQDGSSAKSFNYEQYF. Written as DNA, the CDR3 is TGTGCCAGCAGCCAAGACGGTTCTAGCGCAAAATCCTTCAACTACGAGCAGTACTTC.

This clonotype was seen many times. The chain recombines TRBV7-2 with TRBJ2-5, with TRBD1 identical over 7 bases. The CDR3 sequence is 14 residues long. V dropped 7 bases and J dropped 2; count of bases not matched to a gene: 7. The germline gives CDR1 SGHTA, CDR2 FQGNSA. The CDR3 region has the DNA TGTGCCAGCAAGGGGGCGCCGAGTCAAGAGACCCAGTACTTC. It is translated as CASKGAPSQETQYF.

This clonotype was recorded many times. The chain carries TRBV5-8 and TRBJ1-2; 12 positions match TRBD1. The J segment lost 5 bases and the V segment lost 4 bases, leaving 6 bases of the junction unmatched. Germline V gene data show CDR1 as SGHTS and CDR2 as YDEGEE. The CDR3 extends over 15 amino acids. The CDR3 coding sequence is TGTGCCAGCAGCCAAGGGACAGGGGGCACGTATGGCTACACCTTC. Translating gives CASSQGTGGTYGYTF.

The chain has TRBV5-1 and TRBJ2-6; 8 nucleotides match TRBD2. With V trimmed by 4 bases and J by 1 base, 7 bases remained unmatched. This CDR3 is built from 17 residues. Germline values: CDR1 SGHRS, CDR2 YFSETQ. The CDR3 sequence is CASSREGPRSGANVLTF. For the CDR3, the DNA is TGCGCCAGCAGCCGGGAGGGACCACGATCTGGGGCCAACGTCCTGACTTTC.

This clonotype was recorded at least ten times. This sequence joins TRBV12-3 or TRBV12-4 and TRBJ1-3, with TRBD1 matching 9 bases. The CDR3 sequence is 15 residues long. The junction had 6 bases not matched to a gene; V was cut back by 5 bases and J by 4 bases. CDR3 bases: TGTGCCAGCAGTGAACAGGGGGCAAGAGGAAACACCATATATTTT. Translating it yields CASSEQGARGNTIYF.

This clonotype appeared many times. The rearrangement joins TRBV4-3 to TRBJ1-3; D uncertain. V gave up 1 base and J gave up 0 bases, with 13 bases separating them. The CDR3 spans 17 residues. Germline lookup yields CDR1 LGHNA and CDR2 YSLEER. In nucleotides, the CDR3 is TGCGCCAGCAGCCAAGCCTCGACAAGAGTCTCTGGAAACACCATATATTTT. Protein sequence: CASSQASTRVSGNTIYF.

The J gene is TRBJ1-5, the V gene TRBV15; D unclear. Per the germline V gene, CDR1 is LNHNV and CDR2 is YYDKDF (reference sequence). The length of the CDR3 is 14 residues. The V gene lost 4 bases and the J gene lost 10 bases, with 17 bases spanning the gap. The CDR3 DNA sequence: TGTGCCACCAGCAAGGACCTTTATAATTCACCCCAGCATTTT. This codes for CATSKDLYNSPQHF.

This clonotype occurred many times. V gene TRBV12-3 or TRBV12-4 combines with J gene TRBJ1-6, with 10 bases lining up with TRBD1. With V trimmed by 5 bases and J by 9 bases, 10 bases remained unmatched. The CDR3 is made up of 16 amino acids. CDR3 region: CASSPRGTGALSPLHF. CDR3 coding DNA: TGTGCCAGCAGTCCGCGCGGGACAGGGGCCCTTTCACCCCTCCACTTT.

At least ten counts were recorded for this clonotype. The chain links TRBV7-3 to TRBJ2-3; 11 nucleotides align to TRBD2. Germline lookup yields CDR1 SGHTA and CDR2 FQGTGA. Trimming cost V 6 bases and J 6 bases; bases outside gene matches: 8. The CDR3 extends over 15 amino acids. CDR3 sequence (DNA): TGTGCCAGCAGACTTAGCGGGGGGGCGGACGATACGCAGTATTTT. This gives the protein CASRLSGGADDTQYF.